The clone carrying this T cell receptor (beta chain) was picked up a small number of times. What it binds is not known. The repertoire was sequenced with immunoSEQ multiplex PCR; TCRdb's copy has only in-frame clones and lacks some. Of around 15,000 clones listed, about four fifths are singletons. Regulatory T cells were sorted from thawed PBMCs rested overnight at 37°C with around 220 IU/ml IL-2. This CDR3 spans 14 amino acids. The record originates from a study of Tregs in tolerant kidney transplant recipients. On the study more broadly: Related graft donors supplied nonmyeloablative bone marrow transplants, and mixed chimerism was transient. General observations from the study: Activated donor B cell expansion appeared to reveal the most relevant donor-specific TCRbeta repertoire.

The V call is TRBV21-1, the J call TRBJ2-1; the listed D gene, TRBD2, was not tested against the DNA. TRBV21-1 corresponds to a pseudogene. The source was Tregs from blood, collected before the transplant. The sequence derives from a human donor who received a combined kidney and bone marrow transplant. The CDR3 sequence: CASTVRGSYNEQFF. The DNA of the CDR3 is TGTGCCAGCACTGTCAGAGGCTCCTACAATGAGCAGTTCTTC.